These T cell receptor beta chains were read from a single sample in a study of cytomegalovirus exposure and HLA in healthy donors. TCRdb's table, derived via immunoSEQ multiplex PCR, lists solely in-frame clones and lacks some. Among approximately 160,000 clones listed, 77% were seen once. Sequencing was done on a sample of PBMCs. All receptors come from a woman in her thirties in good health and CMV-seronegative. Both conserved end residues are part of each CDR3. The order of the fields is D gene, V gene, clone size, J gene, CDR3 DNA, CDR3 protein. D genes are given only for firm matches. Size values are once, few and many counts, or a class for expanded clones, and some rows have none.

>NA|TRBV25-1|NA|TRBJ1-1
TGTGCCAGTACCCAAGGGGGTATTGGGTCTGAAGCTTTCTTT
CASTQGGIGSEAFF
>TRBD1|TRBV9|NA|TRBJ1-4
TGTGCCAGCAGCGGACAGGGGGCGGGTGAAAAACTGTTTTTT
CASSGQGAGEKLFF
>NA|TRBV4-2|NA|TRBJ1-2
TGTGCCAGCAGCCAATCCTACTATGGCTACACCTTC
CASSQSYYGYTF
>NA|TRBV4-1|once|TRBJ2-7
TGCGCCAGCAGCCAAGTTATAGCGGAAGCTTCTTCCTACGAGCAGTACTTC
CASSQVIAEASSYEQYF
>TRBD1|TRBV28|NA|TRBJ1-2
TGTGCCAGCTTCGGGACAGCGGCCAACTCTAACTATGGCTACCCCTTC
CASFGTAANSNYGYPF
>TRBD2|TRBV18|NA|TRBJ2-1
TGTGCCAGCTCACCTCTCGGAGCGGGAGGGCTATACAATGAGCAGTTCTTC
CASSPLGAGGLYNEQFF
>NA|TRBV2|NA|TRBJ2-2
TGTGCCAGCGACTACTCCAGGCACGGGGAGCTGTTTTTT
CASDYSRHGELFF
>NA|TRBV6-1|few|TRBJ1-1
TGTGCCAGCAGTAAACAGGGCAGTCGCACTGAAGCTTTCTTT
CASSKQGSRTEAFF
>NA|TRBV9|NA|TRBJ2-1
TGTGCCAGCAGCGTAAGTACTACAACCGAGCAGTTCTTC
CASSVSTTTEQFF
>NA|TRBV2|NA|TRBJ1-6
TGTGCCAGCAGTTCTCAGGGGTATAATTCACCCCTCCACTTT
CASSSQGYNSPLHF
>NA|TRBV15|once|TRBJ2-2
TGTGCCACCAGCAGAGGACAGCTGCTCGGGGAGCTGTTTTTT
CATSRGQLLGELFF
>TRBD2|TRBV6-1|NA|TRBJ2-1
TGTGCCAGCAGTGAAGAGATTGGGCTAGCGGGGTACAATGAGCAGTTCTTC
CASSEEIGLAGYNEQFF
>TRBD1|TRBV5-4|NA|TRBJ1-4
TGTGCCAGCAGCGGAGCGACAGGGCTCGAAAAACTGTTTTTT
CASSGATGLEKLFF
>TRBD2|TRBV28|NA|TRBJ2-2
TGTGCCAGCAGGGGCAGCGGGAGCGGGGTAGCCGGGGAGCTGTTTTTT
CASRGSGSGVAGELFF
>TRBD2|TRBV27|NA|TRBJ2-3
TGTGCCAGCAGTTATCGGGAGGGCACAGATACGCAGTATTTT
CASSYREGTDTQYF
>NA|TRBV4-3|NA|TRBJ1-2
TGCGCCAGCAGCCTTTATTCAGGGGCTAGGGGCTACACCTTC
CASSLYSGARGYTF
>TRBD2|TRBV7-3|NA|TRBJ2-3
TGTGCCAGCAGCCTGCTGACTAGCGGGGGCACAGATACGCAGTATTTT
CASSLLTSGGTDTQYF
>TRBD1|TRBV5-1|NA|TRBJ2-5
TGCGCCAGCAGCTTGGGCGACAGGGGGCGGGAGACCCAGTACTTC
CASSLGDRGRETQYF
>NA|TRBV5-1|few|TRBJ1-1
TGCGCCAGCAGCTTGGGTTCTGGGGCTCGGACTGAAGCTTTCTTT
CASSLGSGARTEAFF
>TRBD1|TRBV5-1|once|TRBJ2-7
TGCGCCAGCAGCTTAAATCCCGGGACAGGGGGCTACGAGCAGTACTTC
CASSLNPGTGGYEQYF
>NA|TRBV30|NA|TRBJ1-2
TGTGCCTGGAGTCCGGGGTCGGATGGCTACCCCTTC
CAWSPGSDGYPF
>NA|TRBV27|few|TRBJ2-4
TGTGCCAGCAGCCCTGCGAGGGACATTCAGTACTTC
CASSPARDIQYF
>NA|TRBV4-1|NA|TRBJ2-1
TGCGCCAGCAGCCAAGTTTGGCGGGACGTTTACAATGAGCAGTTCTTC
CASSQVWRDVYNEQFF
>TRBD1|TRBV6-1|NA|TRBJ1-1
TGTGCCAGCAGTTTACAATCAGGGGGTCGGACTGAAGCTTTCTTT
CASSLQSGGRTEAFF
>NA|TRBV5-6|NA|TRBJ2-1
TGTGCCAGCAGCTTGCGGGCGGGTCCAAAGTTCTTC
CASSLRAGPKFF
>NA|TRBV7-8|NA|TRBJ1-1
TGTGCCAGCAGCTTAGGGGGGGGAAACACTGAAGCTTTCTTT
CASSLGGGNTEAFF
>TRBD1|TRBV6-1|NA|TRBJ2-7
TGTGCCAGCAGTCGTACGACAGGGCCCTACGAGCAGTACTTC
CASSRTTGPYEQYF
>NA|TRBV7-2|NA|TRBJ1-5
TGTGCCAGCAGCTTAGAAGGGGCGCTCTCCGGCAATCAGCCCCAGCATTTT
CASSLEGALSGNQPQHF
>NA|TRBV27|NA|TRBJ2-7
TGTGCCAGCAGTTTGCAGAGAGCGAGACCCTACGAGCAGTACTTC
CASSLQRARPYEQYF
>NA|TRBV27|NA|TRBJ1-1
TGTGCCAGCAGTTTATGGCAGGGGCGTGAAGCTTTCTTT
CASSLWQGREAFF
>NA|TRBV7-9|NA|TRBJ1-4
TGTGCCAGCAGCTTAGCGCGGGATGAAAAACTGTTTTTT
CASSLARDEKLFF
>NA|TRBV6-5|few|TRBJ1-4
TGTGCCAGCAGTTACAGTTCCGGAGGAAAACTGTTTTTT
CASSYSSGGKLFF
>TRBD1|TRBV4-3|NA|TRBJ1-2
TGCGCCAGCAGCGAACAGGGGGCTGGTGGCTACACCTTC
CASSEQGAGGYTF
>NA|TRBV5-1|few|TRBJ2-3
TGCGCCAGCAGCTTGGTGGGGCGGGGCCACACAGATACGCAGTATTTT
CASSLVGRGHTDTQYF
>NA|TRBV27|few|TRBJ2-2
TGTGCCAGCAAAAGTGGAGCGGGCTTAACCGGGGAGCTGTTTTTT
CASKSGAGLTGELFF
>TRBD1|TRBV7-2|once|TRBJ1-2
TGTGCCAGCAGCTTACGAATGGGACAGGGCTATGGCTACACCTTC
CASSLRMGQGYGYTF
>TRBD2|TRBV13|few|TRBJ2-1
TGTGCCAGCAGCCCGGGACTAGACAATGAGCAGTTCTTC
CASSPGLDNEQFF
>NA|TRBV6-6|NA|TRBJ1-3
TGTGCCAGCAGTTATTTATCCGGAAACACCATATATTTT
CASSYLSGNTIYF
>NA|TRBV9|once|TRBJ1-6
TGTGCCAGCAGCGTAGCGGGGGGCGGCCTATCTAATTCACCCCTCCACTTT
CASSVAGGGLSNSPLHF
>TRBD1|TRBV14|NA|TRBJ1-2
TGTGCCAGCAGCCAATTTGTAGGGGGCAGCTATGGCTACACCTTC
CASSQFVGGSYGYTF
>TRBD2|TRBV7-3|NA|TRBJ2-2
TGTGCCAGCAGCCCCCGACTAGCGGGGGGGCCTCCTGAGACCGGGGAGCTGTTTTTT
CASSPRLAGGPPETGELFF
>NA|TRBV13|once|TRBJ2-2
TGTGCCAGCAGCTTAGTAAGCATGGAGCTGTTTTTT
CASSLVSMELFF
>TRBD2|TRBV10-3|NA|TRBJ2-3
TGTGCCATCAGTAAACTAGCGGGAACAGATACGCAGTATTTT
CAISKLAGTDTQYF
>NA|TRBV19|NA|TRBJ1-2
TGTGCCAGTAGTAAGGGGGTTCTCTATGGCTACACCTTC
CASSKGVLYGYTF
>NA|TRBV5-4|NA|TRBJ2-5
TGTGCCAGCAGCTCCGGTAAAGAGACCCAGTACTTC
CASSSGKETQYF
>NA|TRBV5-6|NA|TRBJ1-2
TGTGCCAGCAGCTACCCGGGACTCTACTATGGCTACACCTTC
CASSYPGLYYGYTF
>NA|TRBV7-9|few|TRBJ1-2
TGTGCCAGCAGCTTAACACAGAACTATGGCTACACCTTC
CASSLTQNYGYTF
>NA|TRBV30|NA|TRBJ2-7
TGTGCCTGGGGAACCGGGACTTACTACGAGCAGTACTTC
CAWGTGTYYEQYF
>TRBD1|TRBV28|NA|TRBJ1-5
TGTGCCAGCATCCCAGGGGGCCGGTGGGGTCAGCCCCAGCATTTT
CASIPGGRWGQPQHF
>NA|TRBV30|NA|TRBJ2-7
TGTGCCTGGGGGGGGAGCTCCTACGAGCAGTACTTC
CAWGGSSYEQYF
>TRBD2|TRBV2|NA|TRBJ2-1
TGTGCCAGCAACCGTGATAGCGGGGGAGTTGAGCAGTTCTTC
CASNRDSGGVEQFF
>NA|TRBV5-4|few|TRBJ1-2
TGTGCCAGCAGCTTGACAGGGAACGGCTACACCTTC
CASSLTGNGYTF
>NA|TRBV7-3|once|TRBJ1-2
TGTGCCAGCAGCCCTGACGGGGGGATCTATGGCTACACCTTC
CASSPDGGIYGYTF
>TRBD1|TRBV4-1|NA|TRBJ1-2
TGCGCCAGCAGCCAAGGCCGCCGGGACAGGGATGGCTACACCTTC
CASSQGRRDRDGYTF
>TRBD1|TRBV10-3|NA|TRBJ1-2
TGTGCCATCAGACAGGGGCCCAGGGATGGCTACACCTTC
CAIRQGPRDGYTF
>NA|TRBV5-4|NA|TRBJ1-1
TGTGCCAGCAGTCCCGGCGGCACCCGGAACACTGAAGCTTTCTTT
CASSPGGTRNTEAFF
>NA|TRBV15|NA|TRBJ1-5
TGTGCCACCAGCAGAGATCGGGGAAATCAGCCCCAGCATTTT
CATSRDRGNQPQHF
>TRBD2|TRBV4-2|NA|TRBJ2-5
TGTGCCAGCAGCCAAGGGGAGTCTAGCGGGTCCCGAGAGACCCAGTACTTC
CASSQGESSGSRETQYF
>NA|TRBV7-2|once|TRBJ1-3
TGTGCCAGCAGCTTAATCTCTGCGGGAAACACCATATATTTT
CASSLISAGNTIYF
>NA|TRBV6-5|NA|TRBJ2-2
TGTGCCAGCAGTTATGACGGGTTCGGCGGGGAGCTGTTTTTT
CASSYDGFGGELFF